These 18 T cell receptor beta chains were all obtained from the same sample, sequenced in a study of shared clonotypes between healthy human individuals. Terminally differentiated effector memory CD45RA+ cells were left out of the naive CD8 fraction, which was CD45RO-negative and positively selected for CCR7. Method: immunoSEQ multiplex PCR; TCRdb's copy keeps in-frame clones and lacks some. The table lists just over 2,000,000 clones, about 95% of them singletons. Input material: naive CD8+ T cells sorted from blood. These TCRs come from a young man in good health.

The J gene is TRBJ2-1, the V gene TRBV13; 8 positions match TRBD2. The V and J ends lost 4 bases and 5 bases, in that order; junction bases with no gene match: 4. Looked up from germline, CDR1 is PRHDT and CDR2 is FYEKMQ (reference sequence). The CDR3 runs 14 residues. DNA for the CDR3: TGTGCCAGCAGCTCGGGACTAGTCGACAATGAGCAGTTCTTC. It encodes CASSSGLVDNEQFF.

J is TRBJ2-1 and V is TRBV6-1; 8 nucleotides agree with TRBD1. The CDR3 consists of 14 residues. V dropped 5 bases and J dropped 4; count of bases not matched to a gene: 4. Germline loops: CDR1 MNHNS, CDR2 SASEGT. The CDR3 spells CASSPGQEYNEQFF. DNA of the CDR3: TGTGCCAGCAGTCCGGGACAGGAATACAATGAGCAGTTCTTC.

This sequence joins TRBV4-1 and TRBJ2-5; TRBD1 aligns across 7 bases. The V segment lost 3 bases and the J segment 1 base; nucleotides outside the gene matches: 5. The V gene's germline CDR1 is MGHRA and CDR2 YSYEKL. The CDR3 has 15 amino acids. CDR3 nucleotide sequence: TGCGCCAGCAGCCACGGGACAGTCATCCAAGAGACCCAGTACTTC. Its translation is CASSHGTVIQETQYF.

CDR3 DNA sequence: TGTGCCAGCAGCGTCACAACTAGCGGGTCCGATGAGCAGTTCTTC. Translated, it gives CASSVTTSGSDEQFF. The rearrangement joins TRBV7-9 to TRBJ2-1, with 9 bases aligning to TRBD2. J gave up 8 bases and V 5 bases, and 10 bases lay outside the gene matches. CDR1 and CDR2 from the germline V gene are SEHNR and FQNEAQ (reference sequence). There are 15 residues in the CDR3.

On this clone itself: Other DNA sequences within the sample encode an identical CDR3. The rearrangement uses TRBV9 and TRBJ1-5; 9 bases line up with TRBD1. The CDR3 has 15 amino acids. The germline CDR1 and CDR2 sequences are SGDLS and YYNGEE. V lost 3 bases and J lost 3; bases outside the gene matches: 4. CDR3 sequence (DNA): TGTGCCAGCAGCGCACAGGGGGCACTCAATCAGCCCCAGCATTTT. It is translated as CASSAQGALNQPQHF.

Comment on this clone: The same CDR3 arises from other DNA sequences in this sample as well. The chain combines TRBV5-6 with TRBJ2-7, with 10 bases aligning to TRBD1. Looked up from germline, CDR1 is SGHDT and CDR2 is YYEEEE. Trimming cost V 4 bases and J 4 bases; bases outside gene matches: 5. There are 14 residues in the CDR3. CDR3 sequence (DNA): TGTGCCAGCAGCCTAGGACAGGGGGTGTACGAGCAGTACTTC. Protein: CASSLGQGVYEQYF.

This chain connects TRBV7-4 to TRBJ1-5; 11 bases are a match to TRBD1. Germline V gene data show CDR1 as SGHVT and CDR2 as SQSDAQ. The CDR3 is 17 residues long. With 10 bases clipped from V and 2 bases from J, the junction kept 13 bases outside the gene matches. The CDR3 DNA reads TGTGCCACCGAGGGGACAGGGGGTGTGTTTGGCAATCAGCCCCAGCATTTT. Translation gives CATEGTGGVFGNQPQHF.

To note about this clone: This same CDR3 is encoded by further DNA sequences in the sample. The J gene is TRBJ1-1, the V gene TRBV27, with a weak D call TRBD1 (5 bases). Trimming removed 2 bases at V and 0 bases at J, with 7 bases between. Per the germline V gene, CDR1 is MNHEY and CDR2 is SMNVEV (reference sequence). The CDR3 totals 14 residues. In nucleotides, the CDR3 is TGTGCCAGCAGTTTAGGGGGGTTGAACACTGAAGCTTTCTTT. Translating gives CASSLGGLNTEAFF.

The genes are TRBV7-8 and TRBJ1-4; D gene ambiguous. The CDR3 runs to 17 residues. Deletions cut 0 bases from V and 0 bases from J, with 11 bases between. The germline gives CDR1 SGHVS, CDR2 FQNEAQ. CDR3 sequence: CASSLAHRLATNEKLFF. CDR3 sequence (DNA): TGTGCCAGCAGCTTAGCCCACAGATTGGCAACTAATGAAAAACTGTTTTTT.

The rearrangement links TRBV9 to TRBJ2-1, with D perhaps matching TRBD1 or TRBD2 (5 bases each). The V end was cut by 4 bases, the J end by 2 bases, with 19 bases between. CDR3 length equals 17 residues. Germline CDR1 and CDR2: SGDLS and YYNGEE. CDR3 DNA sequence: TGTGCCAGCAGCCCGCCTGGGGACGAGCGGCCCTACAATGAGCAGTTCTTC. Translating it yields CASSPPGDERPYNEQFF.

The chain uses TRBV5-8 and TRBJ1-1; unclear D gene. This CDR3 region has 15 residues. Germline V lookup: CDR1 SGHTS, CDR2 YDEGEE. With 2 bases removed from V and 5 bases from J, the gap between germline ends came to 16 bases. CDR3: CASSLPIITWTEAFF. Written as DNA, the CDR3 is TGTGCCAGCAGCTTACCGATAATAACTTGGACTGAAGCTTTCTTT.

The J gene is TRBJ1-4, the V gene TRBV5-1, with 9 nucleotides matching TRBD1. This CDR3 spans 14 amino acids. From germline, CDR1 is SGHRS and CDR2 YFSETQ. Germline trimming cut 4 bases from V and 7 bases from J; bases unmatched to any gene: 5. The CDR3 loop reads CASSETGGGEKLFF. The CDR3 DNA reads as TGCGCCAGCAGCGAGACAGGGGGAGGTGAAAAACTGTTTTTT.

V is TRBV18 and J is TRBJ1-1, with a possible D match to TRBD1 (5 bases). There are 19 residues in the CDR3. V was shortened by 5 bases and J by 0 bases, with 25 bases between the two germline ends. In germline, CDR1 is KGHSH, CDR2 LQKENI. The CDR3 sequence: CASSKFVQSGEGLNTEAFF. The CDR3 DNA reads TGTGCCAGCTCAAAATTTGTGCAGTCTGGGGAGGGGTTGAACACTGAAGCTTTCTTT.

The J gene is TRBJ2-5, the V gene TRBV6-6; TRBD2 might be the D (7 bases). Trimming took 10 bases from V and 3 from J, leaving 12 bases between them. CDR1 MNHNY and CDR2 SVGAGI come from the germline V gene (reference sequence). The CDR3 sequence is 12 residues long. CDR3 sequence: CATGGGEETQYF. The CDR3, as DNA: TGTGCCACCGGAGGGGGGGAAGAGACCCAGTACTTC.

The V gene is TRBV5-1, the J gene TRBJ2-1; 11 nucleotides agree with TRBD2. Germline assignment: CDR1 SGHRS and CDR2 YFSETQ. The CDR3 runs 17 residues. The J segment lost 5 bases and the V segment lost 0 bases, leaving 7 bases of the junction unmatched. This CDR3 is CASSLVLGLAGDNEQFF. The CDR3 nucleotides are TGCGCCAGCAGCTTGGTCTTAGGACTAGCGGGCGACAATGAGCAGTTCTTC.

In the case of this clone: An end of the junction differs from the germline gene, which may be a read error. The chain uses TRBV11-2 and TRBJ2-3; TRBD2 agrees at 10 bases. The germline V gene has CDR1 SGHAT and CDR2 FQNNGV. The CDR3 is 12 amino acids. The CDR3 loop is CASSSSGGPMGF. CDR3 coding DNA: TGTGCCAGCAGCTCTAGCGGGGGCCCAATGGGTTTT.

A remark on this clone: In the same sample, other DNA sequences code for this CDR3. CDR3 region: CASSQDSGYEQYF. DNA for the CDR3: TGCGCCAGCAGCCAAGATTCAGGCTACGAGCAGTACTTC. The V gene is TRBV4-1, the J gene TRBJ2-7; D is ambiguous. The CDR3 is 13 residues long. The germline V gene has CDR1 MGHRA and CDR2 YSYEKL. Deletions cut 0 bases from V and 3 bases from J, with 6 bases between.

Regarding this clone: Germline is not matched at one junction end, which may reflect a read error. The gene calls are TRBV25-1 and TRBJ2-7, with TRBD2 matching 7 bases. This CDR3 spans 13 amino acids. Germline CDR1 reads MGHDK; CDR2 reads SYGVNS. The CDR3 reads CASSESGRYEQHF. The CDR3 nucleotides read TGTGCCAGCAGTGAATCCGGGAGGTACGAGCAGCACTTC.